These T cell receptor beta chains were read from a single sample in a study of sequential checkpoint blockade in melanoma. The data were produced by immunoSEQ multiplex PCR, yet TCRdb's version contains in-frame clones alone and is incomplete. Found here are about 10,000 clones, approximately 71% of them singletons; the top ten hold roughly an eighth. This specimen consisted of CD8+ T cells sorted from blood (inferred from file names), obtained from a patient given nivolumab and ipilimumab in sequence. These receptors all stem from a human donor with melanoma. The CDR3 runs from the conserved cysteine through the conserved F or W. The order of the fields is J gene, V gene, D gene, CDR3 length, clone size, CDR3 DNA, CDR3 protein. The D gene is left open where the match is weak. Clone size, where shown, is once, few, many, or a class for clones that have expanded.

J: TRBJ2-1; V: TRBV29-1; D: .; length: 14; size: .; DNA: TGCAGCGTTGAAGGGCTTGGCGGGCACAATGAGCAGTTCTTC; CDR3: CSVEGLGGHNEQFF
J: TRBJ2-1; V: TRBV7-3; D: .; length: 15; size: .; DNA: TGTGCCAGCAGCCAACGACTAGTTTCCTACAATGAGCAGTTCTTC; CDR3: CASSQRLVSYNEQFF
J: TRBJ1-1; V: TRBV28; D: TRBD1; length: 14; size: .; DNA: TGTGCCAGCAGTTGGGGACAGGGGGGTACTGAAGCTTTCTTT; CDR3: CASSWGQGGTEAFF
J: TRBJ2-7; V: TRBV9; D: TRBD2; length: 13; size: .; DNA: TGTGCCAGCAGCACTAGCGGGAGTTACGAGCAGTACTTC; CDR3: CASSTSGSYEQYF
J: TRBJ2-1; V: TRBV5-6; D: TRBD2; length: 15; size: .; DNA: TGTGCCAGCACCGGCGGGAGTGCCTCCTACAATGAGCAGTTCTTC; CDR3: CASTGGSASYNEQFF
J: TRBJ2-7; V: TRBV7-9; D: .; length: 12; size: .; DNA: TGTGCCAGCAGTCCGACAGGTAACGAGCAGTACTTC; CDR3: CASSPTGNEQYF
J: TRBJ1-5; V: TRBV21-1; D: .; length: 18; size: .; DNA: TGTGCCAGCAGCAAAACAGTCAGGGGGCAAAGGTTCAATCAGCCCCAGCATTTT; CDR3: CASSKTVRGQRFNQPQHF
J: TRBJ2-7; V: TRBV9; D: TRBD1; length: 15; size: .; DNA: TGTGCCAGCAGCGCAGGGACAGGGTGGTCCTACGAGCAGTACTTC; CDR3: CASSAGTGWSYEQYF
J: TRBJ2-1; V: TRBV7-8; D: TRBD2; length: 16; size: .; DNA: TGTGCCAGCAGCTTAAGTCGACTAGCGGGAGCAAATGAGCAGTTCTTC; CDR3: CASSLSRLAGANEQFF
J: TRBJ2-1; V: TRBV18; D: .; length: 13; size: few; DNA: TGTGCCAGCTCACCAGAGGGGGTCAATGAGCAGTTCTTC; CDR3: CASSPEGVNEQFF
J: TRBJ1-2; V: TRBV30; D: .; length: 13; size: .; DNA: TGTGCCTGGAGTCAAGGGGCAGTTTATGGCTACACCTTC; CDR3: CAWSQGAVYGYTF
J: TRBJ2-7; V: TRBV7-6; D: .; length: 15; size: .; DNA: TGTGCCAGCAGCTCCCCCGACAGGAACTCCTACGAGCAGTACTTC; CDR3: CASSSPDRNSYEQYF
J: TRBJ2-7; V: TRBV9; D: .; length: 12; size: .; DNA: TGTGCCAGCAGCGGGCCAGACTACGAGCAGTACTTC; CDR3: CASSGPDYEQYF
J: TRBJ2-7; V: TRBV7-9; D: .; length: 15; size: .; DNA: TGTGCCAGCAGCCCGTCGGGACTGATACGTTACGAGCAGTACTTC; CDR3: CASSPSGLIRYEQYF
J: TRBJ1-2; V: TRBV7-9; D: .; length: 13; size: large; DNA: TGTGCCAGCAGCTTTCCAGGGGACTATGGCTACACCTTC; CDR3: CASSFPGDYGYTF
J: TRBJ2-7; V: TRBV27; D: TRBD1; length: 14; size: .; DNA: TGTGCCAGCAGCGGACAGGGTGGTGCCTACGAGCAGTACTTC; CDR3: CASSGQGGAYEQYF
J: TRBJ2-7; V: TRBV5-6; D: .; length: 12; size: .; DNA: TGTGCCAGCAGCTTTACGAGCGGCGAGCAGTACTTC; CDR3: CASSFTSGEQYF
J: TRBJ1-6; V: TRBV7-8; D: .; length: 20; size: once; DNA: TGTGCCAGCAGCCCAGGGGCCCCTAAAATACCTAGCTCCTATAATTCACCCCTCCACTTT; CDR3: CASSPGAPKIPSSYNSPLHF
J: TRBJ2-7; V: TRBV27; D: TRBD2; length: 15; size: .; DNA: TGTGCCAGCAGTTCCCTAGCGGGAGCCGGATACGAGCAGTACTTC; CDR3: CASSSLAGAGYEQYF
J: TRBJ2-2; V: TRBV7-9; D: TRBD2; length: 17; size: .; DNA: TGTGCCAGCAGCTCTAGTTTAGCGGGAGGGAACACCGGGGAGCTGTTTTTT; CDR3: CASSSSLAGGNTGELFF
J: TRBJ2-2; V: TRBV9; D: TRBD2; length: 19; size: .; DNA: TGTGCCAGCAGCTCCAGTGGGGTGATAGCGGGAAAGAACACCGGGGAGCTGTTTTTT; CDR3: CASSSSGVIAGKNTGELFF
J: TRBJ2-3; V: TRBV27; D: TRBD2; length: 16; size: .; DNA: TGTGCCAGCAGTTTCACGGCTAGCGGGAACGCAGATACGCAGTATTTT; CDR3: CASSFTASGNADTQYF
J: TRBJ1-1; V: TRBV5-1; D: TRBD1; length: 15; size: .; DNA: TGCGCCAGCAGCTTGGCCGGGACAGGGAACACTGAAGCTTTCTTT; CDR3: CASSLAGTGNTEAFF
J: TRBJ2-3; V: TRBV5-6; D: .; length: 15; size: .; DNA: TGTGCCAGCAGCTCATTCGTGGCTAGCACAGATACGCAGTATTTT; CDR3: CASSSFVASTDTQYF
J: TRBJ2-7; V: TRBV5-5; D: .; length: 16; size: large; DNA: TGTGCCAGCAGCTTGGACGTGGCAGGATTGGCGGGGGAGCAGTACTTC; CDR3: CASSLDVAGLAGEQYF
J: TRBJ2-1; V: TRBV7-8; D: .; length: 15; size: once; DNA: TGTGCCAGCAGCTTAGTCTCGAGCTCCTACAATGAGCAGTTCTTC; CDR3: CASSLVSSSYNEQFF
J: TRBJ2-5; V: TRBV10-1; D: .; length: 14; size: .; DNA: TGCGCCAGCAGTGAGGCCGGACATCAAGAGACCCAGTACTTC; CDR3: CASSEAGHQETQYF
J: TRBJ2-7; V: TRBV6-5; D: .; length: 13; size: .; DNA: TGTGCCAGCAGCCTCGGGACTGCTTACGAGCAGTACTTC; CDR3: CASSLGTAYEQYF
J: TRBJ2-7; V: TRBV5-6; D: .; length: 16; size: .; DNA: TGTGCCAGCAGCTTGGCAGGGGTTTCGGTGGGGTACGAGCAGTACTTC; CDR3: CASSLAGVSVGYEQYF
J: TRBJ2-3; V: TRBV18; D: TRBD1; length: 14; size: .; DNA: TGTGCCAGCTCCCCTCGACAGGGGACAGATACGCAGTATTTT; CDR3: CASSPRQGTDTQYF
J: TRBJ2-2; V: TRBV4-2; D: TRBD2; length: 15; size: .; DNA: TGTGCCAGCAGCAGACTAGCGACGAACACCGGGGAGCTGTTTTTT; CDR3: CASSRLATNTGELFF
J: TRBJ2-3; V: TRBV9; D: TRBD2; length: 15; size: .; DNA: TGTGCCAGCAGCTCGGGACTAGCGGGCACAGATACGCAGTATTTT; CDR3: CASSSGLAGTDTQYF
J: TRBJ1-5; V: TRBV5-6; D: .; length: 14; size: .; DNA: TGTGCCAGCAGCCCTAGTTGGGGCAATCAGCCCCAGCATTTT; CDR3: CASSPSWGNQPQHF
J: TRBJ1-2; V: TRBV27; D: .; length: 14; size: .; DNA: TGTGCCAGCAGCCCTAATAATCCTAACTATGGCTACACCTTC; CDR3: CASSPNNPNYGYTF
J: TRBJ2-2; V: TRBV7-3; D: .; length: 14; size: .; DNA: TGTGCCAGCAGCTTTAGCCCGAACACCGGGGAGCTGTTTTTT; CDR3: CASSFSPNTGELFF
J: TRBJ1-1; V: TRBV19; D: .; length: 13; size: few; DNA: TGTGCCAGTAGTATGCGTTTGAACACTGAAGCTTTCTTT; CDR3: CASSMRLNTEAFF
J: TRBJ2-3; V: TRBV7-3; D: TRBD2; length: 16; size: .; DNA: TGTGCCAGCAGCTTACTAGCGGGAGAGGGCACAGATACGCAGTATTTT; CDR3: CASSLLAGEGTDTQYF
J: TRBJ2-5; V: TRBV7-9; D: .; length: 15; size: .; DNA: TGTGCCAGCAGCTTAGCCCCACAGGGAGATGAGACCCAGTACTTC; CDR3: CASSLAPQGDETQYF
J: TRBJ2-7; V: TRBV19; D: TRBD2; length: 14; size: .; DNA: TGTGCCAGTAGCATAGCGGGGACAACCTACGAGCAGTACTTC; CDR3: CASSIAGTTYEQYF
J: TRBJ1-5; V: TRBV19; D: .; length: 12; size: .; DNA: TGTGCCAGTAGAACAGGATCCCGGCCCCAGCATTTT; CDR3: CASRTGSRPQHF
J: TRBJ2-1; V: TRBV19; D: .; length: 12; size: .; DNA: TGTGCCAGTAGTGACGGGTACAATGAGCAGTTCTTC; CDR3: CASSDGYNEQFF
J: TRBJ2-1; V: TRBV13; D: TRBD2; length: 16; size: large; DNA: TGTGCCAGCAGCTCCGGGACTAGCAGGGGCTCCAATGAGCAGTTCTTC; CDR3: CASSSGTSRGSNEQFF
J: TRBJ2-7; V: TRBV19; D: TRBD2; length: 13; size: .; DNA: TGTGCCAGTGGGACTAGCGGGACCTACGAGCAGTACTTC; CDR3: CASGTSGTYEQYF
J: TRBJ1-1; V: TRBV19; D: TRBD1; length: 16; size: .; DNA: TGTGCCAGTAGGCCCACTCCCTCAGGGGGGACCACCGAAGCTTTCTTT; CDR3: CASRPTPSGGTTEAFF
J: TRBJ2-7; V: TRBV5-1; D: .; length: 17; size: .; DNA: TGCGCCAGCAGCTTGGCCGAGGGCCTAGAGAGCTCCTACGAGCAGTACTTC; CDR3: CASSLAEGLESSYEQYF
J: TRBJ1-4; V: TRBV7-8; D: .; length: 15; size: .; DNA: TGTGCCAGCAGCTTAGTTGAGGAAAGTAATGAAAAACTGTTTTTT; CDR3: CASSLVEESNEKLFF
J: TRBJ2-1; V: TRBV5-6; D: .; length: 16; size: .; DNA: TGTGCCAGCAGCTTGAAGACTACGAGCTCCTACAATGAGCAGTTCTTC; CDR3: CASSLKTTSSYNEQFF
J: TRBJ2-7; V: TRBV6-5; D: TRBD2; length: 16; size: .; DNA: TGTGCCAGCAGTTGGGCCGGGACTAGCGTCTACTACGAGCAGTACTTC; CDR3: CASSWAGTSVYYEQYF
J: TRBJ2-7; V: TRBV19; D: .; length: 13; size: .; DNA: TGTGCCAGTAGTATTAGCGGACCCTACGAGCAGTACTTC; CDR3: CASSISGPYEQYF
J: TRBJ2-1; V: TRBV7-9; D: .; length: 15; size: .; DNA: TGTGCCAGCAGCTTAGCTATGACTAGTTTCGATGAGCAGTTCTTC; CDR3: CASSLAMTSFDEQFF
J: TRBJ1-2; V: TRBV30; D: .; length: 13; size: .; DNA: TGTGCCTGGAGTGTACAGCAGGGTTCTGGCTACACCTTC; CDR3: CAWSVQQGSGYTF
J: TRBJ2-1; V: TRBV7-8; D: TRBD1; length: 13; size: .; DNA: TGTGCCAGCAGGGGAGACAGGGACAATGAGCAGTTCTTC; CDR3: CASRGDRDNEQFF
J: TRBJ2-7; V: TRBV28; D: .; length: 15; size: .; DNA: TGTGCCAGCAGTTTACCCGCGGACACTGACTACGAGCAGTACTTC; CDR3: CASSLPADTDYEQYF
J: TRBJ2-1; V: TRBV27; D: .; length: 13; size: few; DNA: TGTGCCAGCAGTTCCGATCGGTTGGATGAGCAGTTCTTC; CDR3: CASSSDRLDEQFF
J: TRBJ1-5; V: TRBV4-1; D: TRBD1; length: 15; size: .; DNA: TGCGCCAGCAGCCAAGAAGGGCAGGGGGGTCAGCCCCAGCATTTT; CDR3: CASSQEGQGGQPQHF
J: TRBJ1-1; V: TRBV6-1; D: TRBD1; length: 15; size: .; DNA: TGTGCCAGCAGTACCCAGGACAGGGCTGGCACTGAAGCTTTCTTT; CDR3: CASSTQDRAGTEAFF
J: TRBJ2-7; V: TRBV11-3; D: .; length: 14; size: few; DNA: TGTGCCAGCAGTGACGGGACATCGCCCTACGAGCAGTACTTC; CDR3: CASSDGTSPYEQYF
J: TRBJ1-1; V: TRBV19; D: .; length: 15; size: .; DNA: TGTGCCAGTAGTATCCTGTCAGGGGTAAAGACTGAAGCTTTCTTT; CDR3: CASSILSGVKTEAFF
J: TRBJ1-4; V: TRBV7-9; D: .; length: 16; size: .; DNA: TGTGCCAGCAGCGCACGGGTACATGAGGTTAATGAAAAACTGTTTTTT; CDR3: CASSARVHEVNEKLFF